This TCR beta chain derives from a study of cytomegalovirus exposure and HLA in healthy donors. In the PCR, 60 Vbeta and 13 Jbeta primers were used. Repertoires were generated with immunoSEQ multiplex PCR, while TCRdb's copy carries only in-frame clones and drops some. The sample's table shows tens of thousands of clones. The CDR3 spans 14 residues. The germline V gene encodes CDR1 SGHAT and CDR2 FQNNGV. V shed 5 bases and J 4 bases; nucleotides not matched to a gene: 3. The sequenced material came from PBMCs. The genes are TRBV11-2 and TRBJ2-1; 9 bases align to TRBD2. The clonotype comes from a man younger than 40 in good health and CMV-seropositive. The CDR3 coding sequence is TGTGCCAGCAGCCAGGCGGGAGGGTACAATGAGCAGTTCTTC. Translation gives CASSQAGGYNEQFF.